These T cell receptor beta chains were read from a single sample in a study of technical replicates of blood from several donors. Data came from immunoSEQ multiplex PCR; TCRdb stores just in-frame clones and leaves some out. The sample holds 70,000 to 95,000 clones, 95% seen once. What was sequenced was T cells isolated from PBMCs. The receptors derive from a human donor in good health. Both conserved end residues are part of each CDR3. The D gene is left open where the match is weak. Clone size appears in some rows only: once, few, many, or a class for an expanded clone.

>TRBV5-4|NA|NA|TRBJ2-7
TGTGCCAGCAGCTTGGAGACGGACTGGAACTCCTACGAGCAGTACTTC
CASSLETDWNSYEQYF
>TRBV28|NA|NA|TRBJ1-5
TGTGCCAGTCTGGGGGGTTATAGCAATCAGCCCCAGCATTTT
CASLGGYSNQPQHF
>TRBV2|TRBD2|NA|TRBJ2-7
TGTGCCAGCAGGGATAGCGGGGGGTTTTTTATGCAGTACTTC
CASRDSGGFFMQYF
>TRBV7-9|TRBD1|NA|TRBJ1-1
TGTGCCAGCAGCTTAGGACAGGGGGATGGTGAAGCTTTCTTT
CASSLGQGDGEAFF
>TRBV28|NA|NA|TRBJ1-2
TGTGCCAGCAGCACAACCCGTAAGGGACTGAGCTACACCTTC
CASSTTRKGLSYTF
>TRBV29-1|NA|NA|TRBJ1-4
TGCAGCGTTGTACAGGGCAAGAGTGAAAAACTGTTTTTT
CSVVQGKSEKLFF
>TRBV4-2|NA|NA|TRBJ2-5
TGTGCCAGCAGCTCCGGCTCAGGGACCCAGTACTTC
CASSSGSGTQYF
>TRBV9|NA|NA|TRBJ2-3
TGTGCCAGCAGCGGGGGCGCAGATACGCAGTATTTT
CASSGGADTQYF
>TRBV9|TRBD1|NA|TRBJ1-4
TGTGCCAGCAGCGTAGACAGGGGGGAATATGAAAAACTGTTTTTT
CASSVDRGEYEKLFF
>TRBV5-1|NA|NA|TRBJ1-2
TGCGCCAGCAGCCCTTCAGGTGGCCAGCGGGGCTACACCTTC
CASSPSGGQRGYTF
>TRBV2|TRBD1|NA|TRBJ1-3
TGTGCCAGCAGTGGGGGGACAGGGGCTCCCGTGGGAAACACCATATATTTT
CASSGGTGAPVGNTIYF
>TRBV7-6|NA|NA|TRBJ1-5
TGTGCCAGCAGCTTAGGTCAGGGGATAGGTCAGCCCCAGCATTTT
CASSLGQGIGQPQHF
>TRBV27|NA|NA|TRBJ1-2
TGTGCCAGCAGTTTGGGGACCGGGGGGGCGGCGGGCTACACCTTC
CASSLGTGGAAGYTF
>TRBV10-2|TRBD2|NA|TRBJ2-1
TGCGCCAGCAGACTACTAGCGGGAGGGCCCGGCAATGAGCAGTTCTTC
CASRLLAGGPGNEQFF
>TRBV4-2|TRBD2|NA|TRBJ2-7
TGTGCCAGCAGCCAAGACCCCACTAGCGCCGAGCAGTACTTC
CASSQDPTSAEQYF
>TRBV6-5|TRBD2|NA|TRBJ2-7
TGTGCCAGCAGTTATCGGACTAGCGGGAACTACGAGCAGTACTTC
CASSYRTSGNYEQYF
>TRBV5-1|NA|NA|TRBJ1-1
TGCGCCAGCAGCTTTTTGGCTGGGAGTGACACTGAAGCTTTCTTT
CASSFLAGSDTEAFF
>TRBV4-1|TRBD2|NA|TRBJ2-5
TGCGCCAGCAGCCCGATGCTACTAGCGGGAGGGCCGGGGGAGGAGACCCAGTACTTC
CASSPMLLAGGPGEETQYF
>TRBV30|TRBD1|NA|TRBJ1-1
TGTGCCTGGAGTGTTCAGGGGGCGATGAACACTGAAGCTTTCTTT
CAWSVQGAMNTEAFF
>TRBV7-2|TRBD2|NA|TRBJ2-1
TGTGCCAGCAGCTTAGCGACTAGCGGGAATGAGCAGTTCTTC
CASSLATSGNEQFF
>TRBV30|TRBD2|NA|TRBJ2-3
TGTGCCTCAAGCGGGGGGGCATCAGATACGCAGTATTTT
CASSGGASDTQYF
>TRBV27|NA|once|TRBJ2-2
TGTGCCAGCAGTTTAGCGGACAGATTTAACACCGGGGAGCTGTTTTTT
CASSLADRFNTGELFF
>TRBV5-1|TRBD2|NA|TRBJ2-1
TGCGCCAGCAGCAAGTCCCCAGCGGGGGGAGGGGGTGAGCAGTTCTTC
CASSKSPAGGGGEQFF
>TRBV6-5|TRBD2|NA|TRBJ2-3
TGTGCCAGCAGGGAACTAGCGGGTGGCACAGATACGCAGTATTTT
CASRELAGGTDTQYF
>TRBV2|TRBD2|NA|TRBJ2-3
TGTGCCAGAAGGACTAGCGCCACAGATACGCAGTATTTT
CARRTSATDTQYF
>TRBV6-4|NA|NA|TRBJ2-3
TGTGCCAGCAAGGCCCGAGCAAGGGGTGACACAGATACGCAGTATTTT
CASKARARGDTDTQYF
>TRBV5-1|NA|NA|TRBJ1-4
TGCGCCAGCAGCTTGGAATCAGGGGCAACTAATGAAAAACTGTTTTTT
CASSLESGATNEKLFF
>TRBV7-9|TRBD1|NA|TRBJ2-7
TGTGCCAGCAGCCCGACAGGGGGCGAAAAGCGTGATCTCTACGAGCAGTACTTC
CASSPTGGEKRDLYEQYF
>TRBV29-1|TRBD2|few|TRBJ2-5
TGCAGCGCTGGAAACAGGGCCACTAGCGGGGAGACCCAGTACTTC
CSAGNRATSGETQYF
>TRBV30|TRBD1|NA|TRBJ2-7
TGTGCCTGGAGTACCGACAGGGCAATCACCTACGAGCAGTACTTC
CAWSTDRAITYEQYF
>TRBV6-5|NA|NA|TRBJ2-7
TGTGCCAGCCAGGACAGCTCCTACGAGCAGTACTTC
CASQDSSYEQYF
>TRBV2|TRBD2|once|TRBJ2-3
TGTGCCAGCAGCGGTGATCGGCGGGGGGGCCAATATACGCAGTATTTT
CASSGDRRGGQYTQYF
>TRBV30|NA|NA|TRBJ1-1
TGTGCCTGGACCTGGGTTGGGGACTTGAACACTGAAGCTTTCTTT
CAWTWVGDLNTEAFF
>TRBV5-6|NA|NA|TRBJ2-7
TGTGCCAGCAGCTTTCCGGTAGGGGGGGACTACGAGCAGTACTTC
CASSFPVGGDYEQYF
>TRBV28|NA|NA|TRBJ1-4
TGTGCCAGCGGCTTTGCAGGTGCTACAAATGAAAAACTGTTTTTT
CASGFAGATNEKLFF
>TRBV5-1|NA|NA|TRBJ1-2
TGCGCCAGCAGCTTGGCCGGGGGGTCCCCTGTTAGTGGCTACACCTTC
CASSLAGGSPVSGYTF
>TRBV9|TRBD1|NA|TRBJ2-1
TGTGCCAGCAGCATGACAGGGGCCAGAATTTTGGCCAATGAGCAGTTCTTC
CASSMTGARILANEQFF
>TRBV5-6|TRBD2|NA|TRBJ2-3
TGTGCCAGCAGCTTGGCAGGGACTAGAAGCACAGATACGCAGTATTTT
CASSLAGTRSTDTQYF
>TRBV7-9|NA|NA|TRBJ1-2
TGTGCCAGCAGCTTAGTCGGACAGCTAAACTATGGCTACACCTTC
CASSLVGQLNYGYTF
>TRBV6-1|NA|NA|TRBJ2-7
TGTGCCAGCAGTGAAGATGGCAGAACCTACGAGCAGTACTTC
CASSEDGRTYEQYF
>TRBV4-2|TRBD1|NA|TRBJ1-1
TGTGCCAGCAGCCATGGACAGGCCGCTGGAGCTTTCTTT
CASSHGQAAGAFF
>TRBV4-1|TRBD1|NA|TRBJ1-1
TGCGCCAGCAGCCAAGGGGACAGGGGGACTGAAGCTTTCTTT
CASSQGDRGTEAFF
>TRBV7-9|TRBD1|NA|TRBJ1-3
TGTGCCAGCAACATCGGACAGGGCTCTGGAAACACCATATATTTT
CASNIGQGSGNTIYF
>TRBV7-9|TRBD2|NA|TRBJ2-7
TGTGCCAGCAGCTCCCCGGGGGGGGGCGCGTACCTCAGCTCCTACGAGCAGTACTTC
CASSSPGGGAYLSSYEQYF
>TRBV9|TRBD1|NA|TRBJ1-1
TGTGCCAGCAGCCCCCCAGGGGGCGCGGGGGTAGCTTTCTTT
CASSPPGGAGVAFF
>TRBV19|TRBD1|NA|TRBJ2-7
TGTGCCAGTAGTATCGGGACAGGGAGGCCTGTGGAAGACTTC
CASSIGTGRPVEDF
>TRBV6-1|TRBD2|NA|TRBJ2-5
TGTGCCAGCAGTGAAGCTAGAGTAGCGGGGCGCCAAGAGACCCAGTACTTC
CASSEARVAGRQETQYF
>TRBV7-9|TRBD2|once|TRBJ2-1
TGTGCCAGCAGCTCCCGAGCGGGAGGGAATGAGCAGTTCTTC
CASSSRAGGNEQFF
>TRBV14|TRBD1|few|TRBJ2-1
TGTGCCAGCAGCCACCTCCCCGGACAGGGGGATAACCCGCAGTTCTTC
CASSHLPGQGDNPQFF
>TRBV6-1|TRBD1|NA|TRBJ1-2
TGTGCCAGCAGTGCCGGGACAGGGTTTATGTATGGCTACACCTTC
CASSAGTGFMYGYTF
>TRBV29-1|NA|NA|TRBJ1-3
TGCAGCGTTGAGACAGCAGATGTAAGAAACACCATATATTTT
CSVETADVRNTIYF
>TRBV21-1|NA|NA|TRBJ2-4
TGTGCCAGCTCTGCCCCCTCGGTCAAAAACATTCAGTACTTC
CASSAPSVKNIQYF
>TRBV27|NA|NA|TRBJ1-1
TGTGCCAGCAGTCTTAGGCCCGGGGGGGCCCGGGGTGAAGCTTTCTTT
CASSLRPGGARGEAFF
>TRBV14|TRBD1|NA|TRBJ1-6
TGTGCCAGCAGCCTCGGACAGGGTAGTACACCCCTCCACTTT
CASSLGQGSTPLHF
>TRBV12-5|NA|NA|TRBJ1-5
TGTGCTAGTGGTTCCTCAGGGATTCAGCCCCAGCATTTT
CASGSSGIQPQHF
>TRBV27|TRBD2|once|TRBJ2-1
TGTGCCAGCAGTTCATTATCGGGGGCGGGGGGATGGCAGTTCTTC
CASSSLSGAGGWQFF
>TRBV6-1|TRBD2|NA|TRBJ2-1
TGTGCCAGCAGTGAAGTAGGCGGGGGGGCCTACAATGAGCAGTTCTTC
CASSEVGGGAYNEQFF
>TRBV28|TRBD2|NA|TRBJ2-3
TGTGCCAGCAGGGATGTGCGGGAGGACACAGATACGCAGTATTTT
CASRDVREDTDTQYF
>TRBV7-9|NA|NA|TRBJ1-1
TGTGCCAGCAGCCATAGCACAAACACTGAAGCTTTCTTT
CASSHSTNTEAFF